Listed here is a single TCR beta chain. As yet, its antigen is unknown. Together with a sample-barcoded 5' primer, a J-beta primer mix was included in a second PCR lasting roughly 6 to 12 cycles. TCRdb re-derived calls from the 5' RACE reads in MiXCR, one entry per CDR3 protein. The sample shows 800,000 to 1,000,000 distinct CDR3 sequences, about 48% of them seen only once. Every participating donor contributed about 10 milliliters of peripheral blood through a draw. This record comes from a study of blood T cells in healthy people across ages. Study outcomes and limitations: There was a strong correlation between TCR beta diversity and naive T cell percentage. Expanded clonotype changes were possibly confounded by unknown donor CMV status.

The receptor comes from a man aged 25-40 years in good health. The sequencing sample was made of blood.

CDR3 nucleotides: TGTGCCAGCAGTTTGGACCCCCTGAGCGGCATTCAGTACTTC. It codes for CASSLDPLSGIQYF. J is TRBJ2-4 and V is TRBV12-3 or TRBV12-4; D possibly corresponds to TRBD2 (5 bases). Trimming cost V 3 bases and J 9 bases, with 15 bases left between them. The CDR3 sequence is 14 residues long.